Below are 10 T cell receptor beta chains sequenced from a single sample in a study of T-cell memory formation after mild COVID-19. TCRdb re-analysed the 5' RACE reads in MiXCR, keeping a single row per CDR3 protein. This repertoire shows about half a million distinct CDR3 sequences, about 18% found once; its top ten account for 9% to 15%. The specimen was PBMCs or a T cell subset sorted from them (not recorded which). The receptor set was obtained from an adult woman who had mild COVID-19 (a few samples of this study predate the infection). Cell type and time point are not known.

This clonotype was recorded many times. The chain carries TRBV9 and TRBJ2-7; perhaps TRBD2 as D (6 bases). The CDR3 covers 16 residues. Trimming stripped 4 bases from V and 3 bases from J, with 20 bases between. The germline V gene encodes CDR1 SGDLS and CDR2 YYNGEE. The CDR3 reads CASSPGGTKGIYEQYF. The CDR3 DNA reads as TGTGCCAGCAGCCCAGGAGGGACGAAAGGGATCTACGAGCAGTACTTC.

V and J are TRBV5-1 and TRBJ1-2; possibly TRBD1 for D (6 bases). The CDR3 is made up of 16 amino acids. Between the trimmed V and J ends, which lost 4 bases and 4 bases, there was a span of 20 bases. CDR1 SGHRS and CDR2 YFSETQ come from the germline V gene. CDR3 in amino acids: CASSLEITTGPYGYTF. CDR3 DNA sequence: TGCGCCAGCAGCCTGGAGATAACGACAGGCCCCTATGGCTACACCTTC.

There are a few counts of this clonotype. CDR3 region: CASSRATSGSYEQYF. DNA of the CDR3: TGTGCCAGCAGCCGGGCCACTAGCGGGAGCTACGAGCAGTACTTC. The V call is TRBV5-4, the J call TRBJ2-7; 11 bases agree with TRBD2. Germline values: CDR1 SGHNT, CDR2 YYREEE (reference sequence). J was trimmed by 3 bases and V by 4 bases; bases with no gene match: 6. The CDR3 runs 15 residues.

This clonotype has only a few counts. This chain uses TRBV24-1 with TRBJ1-2; 7 bases agree with TRBD1. CDR1 is KGHDR and CDR2 is SFDVKD in the germline V gene. V was clipped by 4 bases and J by 8 bases; unmatched bases: 6. The CDR3 spans 13 residues. As DNA, the CDR3 is TGTGCCACCAGTGAAGGGACAGCGGAGGGCTACACCTTC. Translation gives CATSEGTAEGYTF.

The table lists this clonotype with a few counts. The V and J genes are TRBV20-1 and TRBJ2-3; TRBD2 matches at 10 bases. Germline trimming cut 6 bases from V and 5 bases from J; bases unmatched to any gene: 8. Per germline, CDR1 DFQATT and CDR2 SNEGSKA (reference sequence). The CDR3 contains 14 residues. CDR3 nucleotides: TGCAGTGCCGAAGATAGCGGGAGGAGAGATACGCAGTATTTT. Its protein product is CSAEDSGRRDTQYF.

This clonotype was recorded many times. The V call is TRBV20-1, the J call TRBJ2-2; 9 bases match TRBD1. CDR1 is DFQATT, CDR2 SNEGSKA, per germline (reference sequence). Germline trimming cut 5 bases from V and 5 bases from J; bases unmatched to any gene: 6. This CDR3 spans 14 amino acids. The CDR3 loop reads CSAQPGQGTGELFF. The CDR3 DNA reads as TGCAGTGCTCAACCGGGACAGGGAACCGGGGAGCTGTTTTTT.

This chain links TRBV7-9 with TRBJ2-7; no reliable D call. The ends were cut back, 0 bases at V and 6 bases at J, with 15 bases in the middle. CDR1 and CDR2 from the germline V gene are SEHNR and FQNEAQ (reference sequence). This CDR3 spans 15 amino acids. The CDR3 nucleotides are TGTGCCAGCAGCTTAGCTAGCCAACAGTTTGGCGAGCAGTACTTC. This encodes CASSLASQQFGEQYF.

This clonotype has a handful of counts. The chain uses TRBV15 and TRBJ1-1; the D is unclear. The germline V gene encodes CDR1 LNHNV and CDR2 YYDKDF (reference sequence). The CDR3 extends over 13 amino acids. Trimming stripped 4 bases from V and 0 bases from J, with 6 bases between. CDR3 nucleotides: TGTGCCACCAGCACCCGAGTGAACACTGAAGCTTTCTTT. Encoded protein: CATSTRVNTEAFF.

This clonotype was recorded many times. V gene TRBV7-6 combines with J gene TRBJ2-7; TRBD2 agrees at 13 bases. J was trimmed by 2 bases and V by 5 bases; bases with no gene match: 0. CDR3 length equals 14 residues. CDR1 is SGHVS, CDR2 FNYEAQ, per germline. CDR3 protein: CASSGTSGAYEQYF. CDR3 nucleotide sequence: TGTGCCAGCAGCGGGACTAGCGGGGCCTACGAGCAGTACTTC.

This chain connects TRBV5-1 to TRBJ1-1; 8 bases are a match to TRBD1. The CDR3 contains 15 residues. The germline gives CDR1 SGHRS, CDR2 YFSETQ. J lost 4 bases, V lost 4 bases, and 9 bases had no gene match. This CDR3 reads CASSRFDRGLTEAFF. CDR3 nucleotides: TGCGCCAGCAGCCGATTCGACAGGGGTCTCACTGAAGCTTTCTTT.